Each of the 18 T cell receptor beta chains below was sequenced from the same sample in a study of T cell responses to AZD1222 COVID-19 vaccine (dated by TCRdb to the early 2020s). The library came from the immunoSEQ multiplex PCR assay. This immuneACCESS table, as held by TCRdb, lists in-frame sequences with V and J called but not all clones. Of the missing ones, under half trace to an unresolved V gene in checked studies; the others have no known cause. The sample yields approximately 170,000 clones; under 95% were counted once. The ten largest clones take up less than 5.5% of the sample. The time point label for this specimen denotes: baseline before first vaccination. Sequencing was performed on peripheral blood, taken on day 0 of AZD1222 vaccination. These receptors all stem from an adult in good health.

This clone was recorded once. The gene calls are TRBV2 and TRBJ1-4, with 7 positions matching TRBD1. The V segment lost 6 bases and the J segment 5 bases; nucleotides outside the gene matches: 6. The CDR3 totals 14 residues. CDR1 is SNHLY, CDR2 FYNNEI, per germline. CDR3 nucleotides: TGTGCCAGCAGACGAGACAGGGTGAATGAAAAACTGTTTTTT. Protein: CASRRDRVNEKLFF.

As for this clone: Other DNA sequences within the sample encode an identical CDR3. The J gene is TRBJ1-5, the V gene TRBV12-3 or TRBV12-4; D ambiguous. V was clipped by 3 bases and J by 2 bases, with 2 bases between them. This CDR3 has 12 amino acids. The CDR3 loop reads CASSFGNQPQHF. The CDR3 bases are TGTGCCAGCAGTTTTGGCAATCAGCCCCAGCATTTT.

The rearrangement uses TRBV5-4 and TRBJ1-5, with a possible D match to TRBD1 (5 bases). The V gene's germline CDR1 is SGHNT and CDR2 YYREEE (reference sequence). This CDR3 is built from 15 residues. Trimming shortened V by 5 bases and J by 3 bases, and 15 bases separated the two germline ends. CDR3 bases: TGTGCCAGCAGTGGCTATATGGGGGACAATCAGCCCCAGCATTTT. Amino acid sequence: CASSGYMGDNQPQHF.

The genes are TRBV7-2 and TRBJ2-1; 7 bases align to TRBD2. The germline V gene has CDR1 SGHTA and CDR2 FQGNSA. The CDR3 is 15 residues long. The V segment lost 6 bases and the J segment 6 bases; nucleotides outside the gene matches: 11. This chain's CDR3 is CASSVSGYGINEQFF. CDR3 coding DNA: TGTGCCAGCAGTGTTAGCGGGTACGGAATCAATGAGCAGTTCTTC.

The chain combines TRBV6-5 with TRBJ1-3; a possible D gene is TRBD1 (6 bases). The germline V gene has CDR1 MNHEY and CDR2 SVGAGI. This CDR3 is built from 13 residues. The V gene lost 5 bases and the J gene lost 3 bases, with 8 bases spanning the gap. The CDR3 coding sequence is TGTGCCAGCAGTACAGGGCTTGGAAACACCATATATTTT. Encoded protein: CASSTGLGNTIYF.

V and J are TRBV6-5 and TRBJ2-3, with 8 bases identical to TRBD2. The CDR3 extends over 13 amino acids. Per the germline V gene, CDR1 is MNHEY and CDR2 is SVGAGI. Trimming removed 8 bases from V and 0 bases from J; junction bases left unmatched: 1. CDR3 coding DNA: TGTGCCAGCGAGCGGGAGAGCACAGATACGCAGTATTTT. This codes for CASERESTDTQYF.

V and J are TRBV11-2 and TRBJ2-1, with 7 bases aligning to TRBD2. CDR1 is SGHAT, CDR2 FQNNGV, per germline. This CDR3 region has 16 residues. Trimming at V came to 2 bases and at J to 7 bases, leaving 11 bases not matched to a gene. CDR3: CASSLPGGSVGNEQFF. In DNA, the CDR3 is TGTGCCAGCAGCTTACCGGGAGGTTCTGTTGGAAATGAGCAGTTCTTC.

The chain uses TRBV6-1 and TRBJ2-1; D ambiguous. This CDR3 has 16 amino acids. From germline, CDR1 is MNHNS and CDR2 SASEGT. V gave up 1 base and J gave up 0 bases, with 10 bases separating them. The DNA of the CDR3 is TGTGCCAGCAGTGAAGACGACTGGGCCTCCTACAATGAGCAGTTCTTC. Translating gives CASSEDDWASYNEQFF.

V usage is TRBV10-3 and J usage is TRBJ2-7, with a weak D call TRBD2 (8 bases). The CDR3 runs to 18 residues. With 4 bases removed from V and 2 bases from J, the gap between germline ends came to 24 bases. Germline V CDR1 and CDR2: ENHRY, SYGVKD. CDR3 amino acids: CAISGTGGMTGQTYEQYF. The CDR3 region has the DNA TGTGCCATCAGTGGGACGGGGGGGATGACAGGGCAAACCTACGAGCAGTACTTC.

This chain joins TRBV28 and TRBJ1-2, with 7 bases matching TRBD1. Germline values: CDR1 MDHEN, CDR2 SYDVKM. This CDR3 is 14 amino acids long. The V and J ends lost 7 bases and 7 bases, in that order; junction bases with no gene match: 12. In nucleotides, the CDR3 is TGTGCCAGCACCCCCCGACAGGGATCCTCTGGCTACACCTTC. Translating it yields CASTPRQGSSGYTF.

The chain combines TRBV7-2 with TRBJ2-1; D not certain. V lost 6 bases to trimming and J lost 5 bases, with 17 bases between them. The CDR3 length is 15 residues. CDR1 SGHTA and CDR2 FQGNSA come from the germline V gene. The DNA for the CDR3 is TGTGCCAGCAGTCGACGGTCGCCGTCCCACAATGAGCAGTTCTTC. The encoded protein is CASSRRSPSHNEQFF.

The rearrangement uses TRBV12-3 or TRBV12-4 and TRBJ1-2; weak D call: TRBD1 (5 bases). Trimming took 3 bases from V and 8 from J, leaving 13 bases between them. The CDR3 contains 13 residues. The CDR3 DNA reads as TGTGCCAGCAGTTTGTTGGGGGATGGAGGCTACACCTTC. It yields the protein CASSLLGDGGYTF.

The rearrangement uses TRBV19 and TRBJ2-7; TRBD1 matches 9 bases. Trimming took 5 bases from V and 3 from J; bases not matched to a gene: 5. Germline CDR1 LNHDA, CDR2 SQIVND (reference sequence). The CDR3 covers 14 residues. The CDR3 region is CASSPLTGGYEQYF. The CDR3 DNA sequence: TGTGCCAGTAGTCCACTGACAGGGGGCTACGAGCAGTACTTC.

The chain carries TRBV27 and TRBJ2-7, with 7 bases matching TRBD1. The CDR3 runs 16 residues. V trimming: 5 bases; J trimming: 3 bases; junction bases outside the gene matches: 13. CDR1 is MNHEY and CDR2 is SMNVEV in the germline V gene (reference sequence). CDR3 in amino acids: CASSLHRDSISYEQYF. In DNA, the CDR3 is TGTGCCAGCAGTCTACACAGGGACAGCATAAGCTACGAGCAGTACTTC.

This chain connects TRBV11-3 to TRBJ2-5; TRBD1 matches 10 bases. J gave up 5 bases and V 6 bases, and 12 bases lay outside the gene matches. CDR1 is SGHNT and CDR2 is YENEEA in the germline V gene. This CDR3 has 16 residues. DNA for the CDR3: TGTGCCAGCAGTAGACCTGAGACAGGGGGCGTGGAGACCCAGTACTTC. Amino acid sequence: CASSRPETGGVETQYF. Combining the CDR3 with reference TRBV11-3 and TRBJ2-5 gives the whole variable domain EAGVVQSPRYKIIEKKQPVAFWCNPISGHNTLYWYLQNLGQGPELLIRYENEEAVDDSQLPKDRFSAERLKGVDSTLKIQPAELGDSAVYLCASSRPETGGVETQYFGPGTRLLVL.

The J gene is TRBJ2-3, the V gene TRBV30, with a possible D match to TRBD2 (5 bases). Germline V gives CDR1 GTSNPN, CDR2 SVGIG (reference sequence). The CDR3 is made up of 12 amino acids. Trimming pared 3 bases from V and 6 bases from J, leaving 10 bases between. The CDR3 is CAWSPAADTQYF. The CDR3 DNA follows: TGTGCCTGGAGCCCAGCGGCGGATACGCAGTATTTT.

The genes are TRBV5-1 and TRBJ1-4, with D possibly being TRBD1 (5 bases). This CDR3 has 14 amino acids. Trimming cost V 3 bases and J 3 bases, with 9 bases left between them. Germline-derived CDR1 and CDR2 are SGHRS and YFSETQ. Here the CDR3 DNA reads TGCGCCAGCAGCTCGGACACTTCTAATGAAAAACTGTTTTTT. The encoded protein is CASSSDTSNEKLFF.

The chain couples TRBV6-5 to TRBJ2-7; 8 bases are shared with TRBD2. The CDR3 length is 15 residues. Germline CDR1 MNHEY, CDR2 SVGAGI. Trimming cost V 2 bases and J 0 bases; bases outside gene matches: 3. In DNA form, the CDR3 reads TGTGCCAGCAGTTACCAGCTAGCGGGCTCCTACGAGCAGTACTTC. Translating gives CASSYQLAGSYEQYF.